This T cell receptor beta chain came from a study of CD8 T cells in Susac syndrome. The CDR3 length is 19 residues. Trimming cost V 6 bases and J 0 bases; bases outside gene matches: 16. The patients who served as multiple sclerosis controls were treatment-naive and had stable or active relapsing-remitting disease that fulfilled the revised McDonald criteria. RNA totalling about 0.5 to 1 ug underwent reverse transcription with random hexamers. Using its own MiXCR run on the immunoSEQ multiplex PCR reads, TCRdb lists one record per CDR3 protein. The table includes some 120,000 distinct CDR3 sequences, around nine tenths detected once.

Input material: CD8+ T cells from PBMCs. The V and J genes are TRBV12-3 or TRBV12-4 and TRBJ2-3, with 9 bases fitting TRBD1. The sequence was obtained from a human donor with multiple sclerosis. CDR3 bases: TGTGCCAGCAGCCCAGTCCCGGGACAGGGAGTTCCTAGCACAGATACGCAGTATTTT. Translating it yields CASSPVPGQGVPSTDTQYF.